The clone carrying this T cell receptor (beta chain) was recorded once. Antigen specificity is unknown. Assay used: immunoSEQ multiplex PCR; TCRdb lists only in-frame clones, some missing. The table lists 600,000 to 750,000 clones, approximately 77% of them singletons. Trimming stripped 4 bases from V and 5 bases from J, with 10 bases between. The CDR3 runs to 13 residues. Germline CDR1 reads SGHVS; CDR2 reads FQNEAQ. The sample originates from a study of shared clonotypes between healthy human individuals. Findings and caveats of the study: Across subsets, estimated richness was generally greater for naive than for memory populations.

The clonotype originates from a woman aged 30 to 39 in good health. This chain links TRBV7-8 with TRBJ2-3; D possibly corresponds to TRBD2 (5 bases). Sequenced: memory CD4+ T cells sorted from blood. Indicated subset: CD45RA-negative fraction. CDR3 in DNA: TGTGCCAGCAGCTGGACTGAAAAAGATACGCAGTATTTT. It codes for CASSWTEKDTQYF.